The clone carrying this T cell receptor beta chain was observed at least ten times. The antigen remains unidentified. The SP2 primer and nested alpha and beta constant region primers amplified ligated cDNA in four rounds. TCRdb re-called the 5' RACE reads through MiXCR, storing one row per CDR3 protein. Here the sample spans roughly 62,000 distinct CDR3 sequences, 8% to 9% being singletons. A UMI-containing oligonucleotide was joined by 3' ligation to the TCR cDNA template. Whole blood, 2.5 ml, came from adult healthy volunteers. Reverse transcription used DNase-treated unsorted total RNA, aiming for 1 to 1000 ng. This record belongs to a study of naive and memory T cell subsets. Findings and caveats of the study: This RNA-based method may be sensitive to activation-related transcript changes.

The source of this sequence is a female donor in good health.

For the CDR3, the DNA is TGTGCCAGCAGTGAATCGGTTAGCGGGCTCTCCTACGAGCAGTACTTC. This gives the protein CASSESVSGLSYEQYF. The chain combines TRBV6-1 with TRBJ2-7, with TRBD2 identical over 7 bases. This CDR3 region has 16 residues. V was pared by 2 bases and J by 0 bases, with 7 bases of the junction left unmatched. The germline V gene encodes CDR1 MNHNS and CDR2 SASEGT.